Given below is one TCR beta chain in context. Germline V gene sequence: CDR1 ENHRY, CDR2 SYGVKD. The V end lost 11 bases, the J end lost 5 bases, and 19 bases lay between the germline ends. The CDR3 loop spans 13 amino acids. This sample stems from a study of T cell changes during pregnancy in multiple sclerosis. Libraries were prepared by immunoSEQ multiplex PCR; TCRdb keeps only in-frame clonotypes and omits some of them. The sample lists under 70,000 clones, 75% to 95% occurring once. The source was peripheral blood, collected in the third trimester of pregnancy. The sequence derives from a female donor in good health, enrolled as a control in a pregnancy study. The rearrangement links TRBV10-3 to TRBJ2-7; D might be TRBD2 (6 bases). The CDR3 sequence is CACARGGPNEQYF. The CDR3 nucleotides are TGTGCCTGTGCGAGGGGAGGACCCAACGAGCAGTACTTC.